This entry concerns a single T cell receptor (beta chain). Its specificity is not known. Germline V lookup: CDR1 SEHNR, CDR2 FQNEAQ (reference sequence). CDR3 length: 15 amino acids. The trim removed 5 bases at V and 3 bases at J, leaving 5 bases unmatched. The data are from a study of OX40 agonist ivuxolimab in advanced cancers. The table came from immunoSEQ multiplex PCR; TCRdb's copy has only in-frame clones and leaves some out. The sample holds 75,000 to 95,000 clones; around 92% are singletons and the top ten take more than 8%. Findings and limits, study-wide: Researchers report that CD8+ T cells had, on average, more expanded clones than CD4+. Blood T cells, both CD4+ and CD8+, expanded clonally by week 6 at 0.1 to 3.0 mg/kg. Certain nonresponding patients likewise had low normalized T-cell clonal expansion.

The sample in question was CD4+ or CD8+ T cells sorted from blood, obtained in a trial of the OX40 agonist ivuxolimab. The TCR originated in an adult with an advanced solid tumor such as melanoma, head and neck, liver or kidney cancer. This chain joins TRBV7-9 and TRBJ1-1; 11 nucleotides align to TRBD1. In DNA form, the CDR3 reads TGTGCCAGCAGCCCCTGGGACAGGGGGGACACTGAAGCTTTCTTT. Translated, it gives CASSPWDRGDTEAFF.